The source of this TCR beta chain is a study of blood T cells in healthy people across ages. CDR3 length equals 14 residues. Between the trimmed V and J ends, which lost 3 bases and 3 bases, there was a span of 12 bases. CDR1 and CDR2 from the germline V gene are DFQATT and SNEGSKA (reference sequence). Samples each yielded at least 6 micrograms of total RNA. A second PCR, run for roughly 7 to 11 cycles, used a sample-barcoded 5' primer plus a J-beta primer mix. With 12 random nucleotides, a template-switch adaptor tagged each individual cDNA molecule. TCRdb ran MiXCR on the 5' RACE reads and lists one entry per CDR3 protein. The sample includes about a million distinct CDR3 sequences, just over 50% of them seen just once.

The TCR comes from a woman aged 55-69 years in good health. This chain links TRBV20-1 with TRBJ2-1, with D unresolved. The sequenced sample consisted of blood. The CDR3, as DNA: TGCAGTGCTAGGGACGGGCCCGGCTACAATGAGCAGTTCTTC. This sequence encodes CSARDGPGYNEQFF.